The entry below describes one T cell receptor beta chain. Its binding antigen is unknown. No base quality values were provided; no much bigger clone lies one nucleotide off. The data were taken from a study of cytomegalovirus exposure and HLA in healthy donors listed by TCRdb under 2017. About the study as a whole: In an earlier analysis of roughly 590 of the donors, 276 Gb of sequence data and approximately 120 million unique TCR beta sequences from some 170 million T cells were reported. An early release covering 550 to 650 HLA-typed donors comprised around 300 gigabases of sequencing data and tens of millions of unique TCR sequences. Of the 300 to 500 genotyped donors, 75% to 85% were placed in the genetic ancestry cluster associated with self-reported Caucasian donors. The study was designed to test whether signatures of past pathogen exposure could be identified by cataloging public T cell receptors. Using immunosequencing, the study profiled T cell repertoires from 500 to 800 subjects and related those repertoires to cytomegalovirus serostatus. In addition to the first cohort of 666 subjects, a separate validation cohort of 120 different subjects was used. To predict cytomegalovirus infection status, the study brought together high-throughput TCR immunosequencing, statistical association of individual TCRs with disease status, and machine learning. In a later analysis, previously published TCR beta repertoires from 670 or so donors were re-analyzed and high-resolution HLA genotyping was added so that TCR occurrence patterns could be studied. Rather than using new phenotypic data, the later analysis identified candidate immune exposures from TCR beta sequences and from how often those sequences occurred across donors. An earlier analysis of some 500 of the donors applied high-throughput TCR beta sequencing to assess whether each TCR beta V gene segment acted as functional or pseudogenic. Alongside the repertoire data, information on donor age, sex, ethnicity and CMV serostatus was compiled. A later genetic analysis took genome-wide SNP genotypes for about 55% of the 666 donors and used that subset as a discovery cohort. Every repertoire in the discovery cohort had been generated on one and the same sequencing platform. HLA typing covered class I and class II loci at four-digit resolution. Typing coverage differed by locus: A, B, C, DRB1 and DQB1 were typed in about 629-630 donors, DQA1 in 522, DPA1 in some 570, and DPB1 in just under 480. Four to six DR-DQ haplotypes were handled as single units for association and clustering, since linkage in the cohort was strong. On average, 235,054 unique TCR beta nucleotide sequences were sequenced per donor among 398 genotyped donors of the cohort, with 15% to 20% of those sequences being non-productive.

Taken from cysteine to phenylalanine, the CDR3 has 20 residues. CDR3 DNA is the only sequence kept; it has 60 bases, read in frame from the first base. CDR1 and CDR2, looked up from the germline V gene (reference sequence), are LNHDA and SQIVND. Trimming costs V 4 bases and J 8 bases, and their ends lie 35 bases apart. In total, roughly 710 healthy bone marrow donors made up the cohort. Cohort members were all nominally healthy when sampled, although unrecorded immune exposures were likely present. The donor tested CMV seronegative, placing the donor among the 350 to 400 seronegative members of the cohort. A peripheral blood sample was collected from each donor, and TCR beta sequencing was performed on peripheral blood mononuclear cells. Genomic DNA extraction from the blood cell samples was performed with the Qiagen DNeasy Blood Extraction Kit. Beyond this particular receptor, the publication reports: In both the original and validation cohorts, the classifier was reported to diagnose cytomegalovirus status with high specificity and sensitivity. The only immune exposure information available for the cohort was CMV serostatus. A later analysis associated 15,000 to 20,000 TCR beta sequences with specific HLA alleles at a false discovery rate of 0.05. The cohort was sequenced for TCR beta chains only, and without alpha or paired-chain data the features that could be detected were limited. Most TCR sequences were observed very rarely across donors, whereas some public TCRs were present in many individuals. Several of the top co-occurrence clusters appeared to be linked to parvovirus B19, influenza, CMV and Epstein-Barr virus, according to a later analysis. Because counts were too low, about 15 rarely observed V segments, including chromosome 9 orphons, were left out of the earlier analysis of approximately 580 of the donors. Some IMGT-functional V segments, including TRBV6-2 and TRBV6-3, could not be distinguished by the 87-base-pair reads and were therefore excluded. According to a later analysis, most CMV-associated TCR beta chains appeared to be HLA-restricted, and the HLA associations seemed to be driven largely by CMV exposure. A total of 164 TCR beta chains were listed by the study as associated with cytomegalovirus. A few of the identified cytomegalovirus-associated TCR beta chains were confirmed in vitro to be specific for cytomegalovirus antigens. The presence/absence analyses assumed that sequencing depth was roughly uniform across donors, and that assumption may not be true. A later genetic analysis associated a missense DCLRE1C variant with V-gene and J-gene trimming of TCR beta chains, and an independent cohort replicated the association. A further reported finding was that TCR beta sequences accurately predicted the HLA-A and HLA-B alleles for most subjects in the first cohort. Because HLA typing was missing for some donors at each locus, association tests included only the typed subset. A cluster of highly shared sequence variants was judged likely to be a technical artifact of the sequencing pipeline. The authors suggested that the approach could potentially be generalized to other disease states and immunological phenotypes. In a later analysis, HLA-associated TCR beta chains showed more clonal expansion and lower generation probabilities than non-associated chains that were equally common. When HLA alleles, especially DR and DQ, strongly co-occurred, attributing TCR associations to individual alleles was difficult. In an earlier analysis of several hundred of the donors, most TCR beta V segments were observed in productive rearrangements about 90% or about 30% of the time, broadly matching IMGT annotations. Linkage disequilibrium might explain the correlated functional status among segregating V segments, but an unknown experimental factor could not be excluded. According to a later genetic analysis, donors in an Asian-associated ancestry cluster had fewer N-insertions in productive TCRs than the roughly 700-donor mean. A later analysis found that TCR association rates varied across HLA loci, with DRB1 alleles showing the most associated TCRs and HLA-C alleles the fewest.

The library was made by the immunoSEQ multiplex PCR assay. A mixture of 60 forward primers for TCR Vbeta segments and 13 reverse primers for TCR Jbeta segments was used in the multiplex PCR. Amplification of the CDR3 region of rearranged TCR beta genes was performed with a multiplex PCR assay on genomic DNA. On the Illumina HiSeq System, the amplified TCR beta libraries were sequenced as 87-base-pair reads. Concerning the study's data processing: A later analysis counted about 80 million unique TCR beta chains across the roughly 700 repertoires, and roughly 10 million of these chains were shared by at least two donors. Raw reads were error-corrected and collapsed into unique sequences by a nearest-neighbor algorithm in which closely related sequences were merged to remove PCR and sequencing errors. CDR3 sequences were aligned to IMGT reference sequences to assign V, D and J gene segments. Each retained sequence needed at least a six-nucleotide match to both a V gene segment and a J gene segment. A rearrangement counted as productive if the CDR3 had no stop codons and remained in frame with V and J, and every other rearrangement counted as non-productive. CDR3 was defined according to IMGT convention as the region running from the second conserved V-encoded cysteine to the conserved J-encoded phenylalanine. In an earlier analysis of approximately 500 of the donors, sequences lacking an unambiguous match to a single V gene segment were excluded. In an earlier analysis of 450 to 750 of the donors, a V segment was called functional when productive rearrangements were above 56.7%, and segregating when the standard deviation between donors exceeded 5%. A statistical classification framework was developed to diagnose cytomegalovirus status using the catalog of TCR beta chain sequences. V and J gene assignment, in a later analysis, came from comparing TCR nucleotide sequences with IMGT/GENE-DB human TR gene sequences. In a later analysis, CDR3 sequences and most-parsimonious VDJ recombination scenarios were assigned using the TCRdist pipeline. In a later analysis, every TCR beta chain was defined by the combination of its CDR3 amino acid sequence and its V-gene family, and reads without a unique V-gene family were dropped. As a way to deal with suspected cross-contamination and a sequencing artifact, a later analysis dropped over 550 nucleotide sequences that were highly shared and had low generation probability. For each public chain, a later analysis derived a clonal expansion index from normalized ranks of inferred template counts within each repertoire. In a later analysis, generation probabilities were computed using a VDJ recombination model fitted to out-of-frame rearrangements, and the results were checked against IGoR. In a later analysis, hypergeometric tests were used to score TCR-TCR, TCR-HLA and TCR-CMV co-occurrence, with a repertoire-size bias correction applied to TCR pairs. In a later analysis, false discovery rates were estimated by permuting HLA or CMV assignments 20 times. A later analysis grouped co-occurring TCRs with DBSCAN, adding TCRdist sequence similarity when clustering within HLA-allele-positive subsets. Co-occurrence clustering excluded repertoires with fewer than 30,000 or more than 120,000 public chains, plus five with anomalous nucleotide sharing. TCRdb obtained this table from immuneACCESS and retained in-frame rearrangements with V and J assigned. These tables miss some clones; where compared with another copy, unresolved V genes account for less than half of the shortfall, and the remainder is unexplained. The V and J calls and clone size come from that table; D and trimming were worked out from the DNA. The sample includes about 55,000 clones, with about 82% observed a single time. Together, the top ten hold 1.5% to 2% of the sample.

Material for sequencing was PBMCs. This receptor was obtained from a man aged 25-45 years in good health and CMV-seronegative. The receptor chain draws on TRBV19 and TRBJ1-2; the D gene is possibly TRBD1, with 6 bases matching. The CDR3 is CASSTLSFKKGGGQGLGYTF. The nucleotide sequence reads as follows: TGTGCCAGTAGTACCCTATCCTTTAAAAAGGGGGGAGGGCAGGGCCTCGGCTACACCTTC.